Detailed here is one TCR beta chain. The antigen is not known. This CDR3 spans 16 amino acids. Germline CDR1 LGHDT, CDR2 YNNKEL (reference sequence). Trimming left V 0 bases short and J 1 base short, with 11 bases between. This entry is derived from a study of post-analysis software for immune sequencing data. Study-level information: The courses of disease that were included comprised relapsing-remitting, secondary progressive and progressive-relapsing multiple sclerosis. Notes on the study in general: Strong co-clustering by F measure was seen for same-batch samples. Patients used several TRBV segments, including TRBV5-6, TRBV5-1 and TRBV20-1, more often than controls. Controls showed significantly higher normalized Chao1 diversity than did multiple sclerosis patients.

Unique molecular identifiers featured in each of the TCR beta cDNA libraries. TCRdb passed the PCR reads through MiXCR, listing each CDR3 protein once. The sample consists of roughly 730,000 distinct CDR3 sequences, around 27% of them appearing once. The clonotype comes from a girl aged 10 to 17 with multiple sclerosis. The chain uses TRBV3-1 and TRBJ2-3, with D possibly being TRBD1 or TRBD2 (5 bases each). Sequencing input: blood. CDR3 loop: CASSQDLQEGTDTQYF. The CDR3 DNA reads as TGTGCCAGCAGCCAAGATCTACAGGAGGGCACAGATACGCAGTATTTT.